A selection of T cell receptor beta chains follows, all from one sample in a study of cytomegalovirus exposure and HLA in healthy donors. Clones were read by immunoSEQ multiplex PCR, and TCRdb kept only the in-frame ones, dropping some. The table lists a few hundred thousand clones, around 86% of them singletons. Sequenced material: PBMCs. Receptors originate from a woman aged 50 to 60 in good health and CMV-seropositive. The CDR3 runs from the conserved cysteine through the conserved F or W. D genes are given only for firm matches. Clone size, where shown, is once, few, many, or a class for clones that have expanded.

d_gene: TRBD1
v_gene: TRBV19
len: 16
abundance: .
j_gene: TRBJ1-3
CDR3nt: TGTGCCAGTAGTGAACCCGGGACAGTCTCTGGAAACACCATATATTTT
CDR3aa: CASSEPGTVSGNTIYF

d_gene: .
v_gene: TRBV30
len: 14
abundance: .
j_gene: TRBJ2-2
CDR3nt: TGTGCCTGGAGTGGAGGAGAAGGGGCCGGGGAGCTGTTTTTT
CDR3aa: CAWSGGEGAGELFF

d_gene: .
v_gene: TRBV6-1
len: 15
abundance: .
j_gene: TRBJ1-5
CDR3nt: TGTGCCAGCAGTGAAGAAAGGGCGGGGAATCAGCCCCAGCATTTT
CDR3aa: CASSEERAGNQPQHF

d_gene: .
v_gene: TRBV19
len: 14
abundance: few
j_gene: TRBJ2-1
CDR3nt: TGTGCCAGTAGTATCACCCGAACAAGAAATGAGCAGTTCTTC
CDR3aa: CASSITRTRNEQFF

d_gene: TRBD2
v_gene: TRBV6-1
len: 13
abundance: once
j_gene: TRBJ2-2
CDR3nt: TGTGCCAGCAGGGCGGGAGGCACCGGGGAGCTGTTTTTT
CDR3aa: CASRAGGTGELFF

d_gene: .
v_gene: TRBV19
len: 14
abundance: .
j_gene: TRBJ1-2
CDR3nt: TGTGCCAGTAGTATTATAGGGGCTGGCTATGGCTACACCTTC
CDR3aa: CASSIIGAGYGYTF

d_gene: .
v_gene: TRBV4-1
len: 16
abundance: .
j_gene: TRBJ2-1
CDR3nt: TGCGCCAGCAGCCAAGATGACAGCTACTCCTACAATGAGCAGTTCTTC
CDR3aa: CASSQDDSYSYNEQFF

d_gene: .
v_gene: TRBV4-3
len: 16
abundance: few
j_gene: TRBJ1-5
CDR3nt: TGCGCCAGCAGCCAAGATTCCGTCCTCTACAATCAGCCCCAGCATTTT
CDR3aa: CASSQDSVLYNQPQHF

d_gene: TRBD1
v_gene: TRBV30
len: 15
abundance: few
j_gene: TRBJ1-4
CDR3nt: TGTGCCTGGAGTGTTGGGACAGGGGAGGGTGAAAAACTGTTTTTT
CDR3aa: CAWSVGTGEGEKLFF

d_gene: .
v_gene: TRBV7-3
len: 13
abundance: once
j_gene: TRBJ2-1
CDR3nt: TGTGCCAGCAGCCCCTCCGGGGGTACCGTCCAGTTCTTC
CDR3aa: CASSPSGGTVQFF

d_gene: .
v_gene: TRBV5-1
len: 14
abundance: .
j_gene: TRBJ2-4
CDR3nt: TGCGCCAGCAGCTTGAGAGGGGGAGCGTACATTCAGTACTTC
CDR3aa: CASSLRGGAYIQYF

d_gene: .
v_gene: TRBV11-2
len: 14
abundance: once
j_gene: TRBJ2-7
CDR3nt: TGTGCCAGCAGCTTAGTCGACAGTCCCTACGAGCAGTACTTC
CDR3aa: CASSLVDSPYEQYF

d_gene: TRBD1
v_gene: TRBV2
len: 13
abundance: .
j_gene: TRBJ1-1
CDR3nt: TGTGCCAGCAGGGGACAGACGAACACTGAAGCTTTCTTT
CDR3aa: CASRGQTNTEAFF

d_gene: .
v_gene: TRBV18
len: 16
abundance: once
j_gene: TRBJ2-5
CDR3nt: TGTGCCAGCTCACCACTTGCCAGGGGTTACCAAGAGACCCAGTACTTC
CDR3aa: CASSPLARGYQETQYF

d_gene: TRBD2
v_gene: TRBV5-1
len: 14
abundance: .
j_gene: TRBJ2-7
CDR3nt: TGCGCCAGCAGCTTGGGGTCCGGGGGGTACGAGCAGTACTTC
CDR3aa: CASSLGSGGYEQYF

d_gene: TRBD2
v_gene: TRBV13
len: 14
abundance: once
j_gene: TRBJ2-5
CDR3nt: TGTGCCAGCAGTCTAGCGGGGGGTTTTGGGACCCAGTACTTC
CDR3aa: CASSLAGGFGTQYF

d_gene: .
v_gene: TRBV4-3
len: 13
abundance: few
j_gene: TRBJ1-6
CDR3nt: TGCGCCAGCAGCCACGACATTAATTCACCCCTCCACTTT
CDR3aa: CASSHDINSPLHF

d_gene: TRBD1
v_gene: TRBV18
len: 14
abundance: .
j_gene: TRBJ1-1
CDR3nt: TGTGCCAGCTCACTGTGGGACAGGGGAACTGAAGCTTTCTTT
CDR3aa: CASSLWDRGTEAFF

d_gene: TRBD1
v_gene: TRBV7-2
len: 15
abundance: .
j_gene: TRBJ1-5
CDR3nt: TGTGCCAGCAGCTACGGACAGGGGAGCAATCAGCCCCAGCATTTT
CDR3aa: CASSYGQGSNQPQHF

d_gene: TRBD2
v_gene: TRBV29-1
len: 13
abundance: .
j_gene: TRBJ2-1
CDR3nt: TGCAACGCGGGAGCCGGACCGCACAATGAGCAGTTCTTC
CDR3aa: CNAGAGPHNEQFF

d_gene: TRBD2
v_gene: TRBV29-1
len: 13
abundance: .
j_gene: TRBJ2-7
CDR3nt: TGCAGCTTCTTAGCGGGAGGGACCTACGAGCAGTACTTC
CDR3aa: CSFLAGGTYEQYF

d_gene: .
v_gene: TRBV4-1
len: 15
abundance: .
j_gene: TRBJ2-3
CDR3nt: TGCGCCAGCAGCCAAGACCCCGGTAGCACAGATACGCAGTATTTT
CDR3aa: CASSQDPGSTDTQYF

d_gene: TRBD1
v_gene: TRBV5-4
len: 13
abundance: few
j_gene: TRBJ1-1
CDR3nt: TGTGCCAGCAGCTTGGAGGGGGCCACCCAAGCTTTCTTT
CDR3aa: CASSLEGATQAFF

d_gene: TRBD1
v_gene: TRBV19
len: 14
abundance: .
j_gene: TRBJ2-7
CDR3nt: TGTGCCAGTAGTTTACAGGGGGGACGATACGAGCAGTACTTC
CDR3aa: CASSLQGGRYEQYF

d_gene: .
v_gene: TRBV5-1
len: 16
abundance: .
j_gene: TRBJ2-4
CDR3nt: TGCGCCAGCAGCGCCGGGACAAATAAGGGGGAAAACATTCAGTACTTC
CDR3aa: CASSAGTNKGENIQYF

d_gene: .
v_gene: TRBV27
len: 14
abundance: .
j_gene: TRBJ2-2
CDR3nt: TGTGCCAGCAGTACAGGGTGGGTCACCGGGGAGCTGTTTTTT
CDR3aa: CASSTGWVTGELFF

d_gene: TRBD1
v_gene: TRBV6-1
len: 14
abundance: once
j_gene: TRBJ2-7
CDR3nt: TGTGCCAGCATCTGGACAGGCCTGCCGTACGAGCAGTACTTC
CDR3aa: CASIWTGLPYEQYF

d_gene: .
v_gene: TRBV4-1
len: 16
abundance: .
j_gene: TRBJ1-4
CDR3nt: TGCGCCAGCAGCCAGCTCATGACAGTGCCTAATGAAAAACTGTTTTTT
CDR3aa: CASSQLMTVPNEKLFF

d_gene: TRBD1
v_gene: TRBV7-9
len: 15
abundance: .
j_gene: TRBJ2-5
CDR3nt: TGTGCCAGCAGCTTGTGGACAGGGCTCCAAGAGACCCAGTACTTC
CDR3aa: CASSLWTGLQETQYF

d_gene: TRBD1
v_gene: TRBV10-3
len: 16
abundance: .
j_gene: TRBJ2-3
CDR3nt: TGTGCCATCAGTGAGTCTCCAGGGGGCGGCACAGATACGCAGTATTTT
CDR3aa: CAISESPGGGTDTQYF

d_gene: .
v_gene: TRBV6-5
len: 13
abundance: few
j_gene: TRBJ2-5
CDR3nt: TGTGCCAGCAGTCACACCCACCAAGAGACCCAGTACTTC
CDR3aa: CASSHTHQETQYF

d_gene: TRBD1
v_gene: TRBV7-9
len: 13
abundance: .
j_gene: TRBJ1-1
CDR3nt: TGTGCCAGCACCTTTGACAGGGGCACTGAAGCTTTCTTT
CDR3aa: CASTFDRGTEAFF

d_gene: .
v_gene: TRBV15
len: 13
abundance: .
j_gene: TRBJ2-5
CDR3nt: TGTGCCACCGGTTCCAGGGCGCAAGAGACCCAGTACTTC
CDR3aa: CATGSRAQETQYF

d_gene: .
v_gene: TRBV7-9
len: 12
abundance: .
j_gene: TRBJ1-4
CDR3nt: TGTGCCAGCGGGGGGGTAAATGAAAAACTGTTTTTT
CDR3aa: CASGGVNEKLFF

d_gene: .
v_gene: TRBV5-1
len: 16
abundance: .
j_gene: TRBJ1-1
CDR3nt: TGCGCCAGCAGCTTGGAGACAGAACTGAGGAACACTGAAGCTTTCTTT
CDR3aa: CASSLETELRNTEAFF

d_gene: .
v_gene: TRBV11-3
len: 11
abundance: .
j_gene: TRBJ2-5
CDR3nt: TGTGCCAGCAGTTCAGGGGAGACCCAGTACTTC
CDR3aa: CASSSGETQYF

d_gene: TRBD1
v_gene: TRBV18
len: 15
abundance: once
j_gene: TRBJ1-5
CDR3nt: TGTGCCAGCTCATCGACAGGGTATGTCAATCAGCCCCAGCATTTT
CDR3aa: CASSSTGYVNQPQHF

d_gene: TRBD1
v_gene: TRBV29-1
len: 13
abundance: .
j_gene: TRBJ1-1
CDR3nt: TGCAGCACCGGACAGGGAGAGTATTCTGAAGCTTTCTTT
CDR3aa: CSTGQGEYSEAFF

d_gene: .
v_gene: TRBV27
len: 13
abundance: once
j_gene: TRBJ2-2
CDR3nt: TGTGCCAGCAGGATGAGGGGGACCGGGGAGCTGTTTTTT
CDR3aa: CASRMRGTGELFF

d_gene: TRBD1
v_gene: TRBV5-4
len: 13
abundance: .
j_gene: TRBJ1-6
CDR3nt: TGTGCCAGCAGCGGGGACAGAAACTCACCCCTCCACTTT
CDR3aa: CASSGDRNSPLHF

d_gene: TRBD2
v_gene: TRBV11-2
len: 14
abundance: .
j_gene: TRBJ2-7
CDR3nt: TGTGCCAGCAGCCTTGCCGGGAGGGTCTCCGAGCAGTACTTC
CDR3aa: CASSLAGRVSEQYF

d_gene: .
v_gene: TRBV29-1
len: 12
abundance: .
j_gene: TRBJ1-1
CDR3nt: TGCAGCGTTGTGGTGGGGGCCCTGGAAGCTTTCTTT
CDR3aa: CSVVVGALEAFF

d_gene: .
v_gene: TRBV28
len: 15
abundance: .
j_gene: TRBJ2-1
CDR3nt: TGTGCCAGCAGTTCCGCTTCCCTAGTTTTGGATGAGCAGTTCTTC
CDR3aa: CASSSASLVLDEQFF

d_gene: TRBD2
v_gene: TRBV5-4
len: 16
abundance: .
j_gene: TRBJ2-3
CDR3nt: TGTGCCAGCAGCCGCCCTCAGCGGGGGGGCAGGGATACGCAGTATTTT
CDR3aa: CASSRPQRGGRDTQYF

d_gene: TRBD1
v_gene: TRBV28
len: 14
abundance: .
j_gene: TRBJ2-1
CDR3nt: TGTGCCAGCTGCGAGACAGGGGGCTACAATGAGCAGTTCTTC
CDR3aa: CASCETGGYNEQFF

d_gene: TRBD1
v_gene: TRBV30
len: 16
abundance: once
j_gene: TRBJ2-7
CDR3nt: TGTGCCTGGAGTTCAGGGGTAGGACAGGGGAGGTACGAGCAGTACTTC
CDR3aa: CAWSSGVGQGRYEQYF

d_gene: TRBD1
v_gene: TRBV4-1
len: 13
abundance: .
j_gene: TRBJ1-3
CDR3nt: TGCGCCAGCAGCCAGGGACAGGGAAACACCATATATTTT
CDR3aa: CASSQGQGNTIYF

d_gene: TRBD1
v_gene: TRBV5-1
len: 17
abundance: .
j_gene: TRBJ2-5
CDR3nt: TGCGCCAGCAGCGAAAGACCGGGACAGGCCTACCAAGAGACCCAGTACTTC
CDR3aa: CASSERPGQAYQETQYF

d_gene: .
v_gene: TRBV28
len: 14
abundance: .
j_gene: TRBJ1-4
CDR3nt: TGTGCCAGCAGCCAAGGGGGGGTCAATGAAAAACTGTTTTTT
CDR3aa: CASSQGGVNEKLFF

d_gene: TRBD1
v_gene: TRBV15
len: 14
abundance: .
j_gene: TRBJ1-4
CDR3nt: TGTGCCACCAGCAGGAGGGACAGGGATGAAAAACTGTTTTTT
CDR3aa: CATSRRDRDEKLFF

d_gene: .
v_gene: TRBV29-1
len: 12
abundance: once
j_gene: TRBJ1-2
CDR3nt: TGCAGCGTTATTTCAGGGAGGTATGGCTACACCTTC
CDR3aa: CSVISGRYGYTF

d_gene: TRBD1
v_gene: TRBV19
len: 15
abundance: .
j_gene: TRBJ1-1
CDR3nt: TGTGCCAGTAGTATAAAGGACAGGGGAATGGCTGAAGCTTTCTTT
CDR3aa: CASSIKDRGMAEAFF

d_gene: .
v_gene: TRBV5-1
len: 16
abundance: .
j_gene: TRBJ1-4
CDR3nt: TGCGCCAGCACCTTGACGGGGGTTGCAACTAATGAAAAACTGTTTTTT
CDR3aa: CASTLTGVATNEKLFF

d_gene: TRBD1
v_gene: TRBV5-1
len: 14
abundance: .
j_gene: TRBJ1-5
CDR3nt: TGCGCCAGCAGCTTCACAGGGGGGGATCAGCCCCAGCATTTT
CDR3aa: CASSFTGGDQPQHF